The rows below give T cell receptor beta chains drawn from one sample of a study of blood T cell repertoires in COVID-19. Repertoires were generated with immunoSEQ multiplex PCR, while TCRdb's copy carries only in-frame clones and drops some. The data show 70,000 to 75,000 clones, 70% to 80% seen once. Sequenced material: peripheral blood. Receptors were obtained from a man aged 60 to 75 with active or convalescent COVID-19. Each CDR3 is given with its conserved first and last residue. D genes are given only for firm matches. Expanded clones get a size class; other rows say once, few or many, or leave the size out.

abundance,v_gene,d_gene,j_gene,CDR3nt,CDR3aa
many,TRBV19,TRBD1,TRBJ2-7,TGTGCCAGTAAACAGGGGGTACAAACCTACGAGCAGTACTTC,CASKQGVQTYEQYF
-,TRBV5-4,TRBD1,TRBJ2-3,TGTGCCAGCAGCAAGGACAGGCGCACAGATACGCAGTATTTT,CASSKDRRTDTQYF
-,TRBV2,TRBD2,TRBJ2-1,TGTGCCAGCAGTGTTAGCGGGGGGCGGGATGAGCAGTTCTTC,CASSVSGGRDEQFF
-,TRBV5-8,TRBD1,TRBJ1-2,TGTGCCAGCAGCTTGGGAGGGACAGGGAATTATGGCTACACCTTC,CASSLGGTGNYGYTF
few,TRBV7-9,TRBD1,TRBJ2-3,TGTGCCAGTACCGGGACAGGGTCCACAGATACGCAGTATTTT,CASTGTGSTDTQYF
few,TRBV6-5,-,TRBJ2-6,TGTGCCAGCCAGGGTAGCTCTGGGGCCAACGTCCTGACTTTC,CASQGSSGANVLTF
-,TRBV6-5,TRBD1,TRBJ1-2,TGTGCCAGCAGACTAACGGGACAGGGAATATATGGCTACACCTTC,CASRLTGQGIYGYTF
-,TRBV15,TRBD1,TRBJ1-1,TGTGCCACCAGCAGACGACAGGGCGTGGGGGCTGAAGCTTTCTTT,CATSRRQGVGAEAFF
-,TRBV5-4,TRBD2,TRBJ2-1,TGTGCCAGCAGCCCCGGGGGGAGCTCCTACAATGAGCAGTTCTTC,CASSPGGSSYNEQFF
-,TRBV5-1,-,TRBJ1-1,TGCGCCAGCAGTAACGTCGGAGTGAACACTGAAGCTTTCTTT,CASSNVGVNTEAFF
once,TRBV27,-,TRBJ1-6,TGTGCCAGCAGCCCCCTCTCAGGGTCACCCCTCCACTTT,CASSPLSGSPLHF
-,TRBV7-3,-,TRBJ2-1,TGTGCCAGCAGCTTAAATCCCCTCAATGAGCAGTTCTTC,CASSLNPLNEQFF
-,TRBV18,-,TRBJ2-3,TGTGCCAGCTCACCACGGCCTAGCACAGATACGCAGTATTTT,CASSPRPSTDTQYF
few,TRBV6-1,-,TRBJ1-3,TGTGCCAGCAGTGATCTTGCAGGCCTCTCTGGAAACACCATATATTTT,CASSDLAGLSGNTIYF
-,TRBV28,TRBD1,TRBJ1-2,TGTGCCAGCAGCTCGATCGGGACAGGGGGCGCGTATGGCTACACCTTC,CASSSIGTGGAYGYTF
-,TRBV27,TRBD1,TRBJ2-7,TGTGCCAGCAGCCGGACCGGGACAGGGGGCTACGAGCAGTACTTC,CASSRTGTGGYEQYF
few,TRBV6-5,TRBD1,TRBJ2-5,TGTGCCAGCAACCGCCGCGGGACAGGGGAAGAGACCCAGTACTTC,CASNRRGTGEETQYF
few,TRBV28,TRBD1,TRBJ1-4,TGTGCCAGCAGCTCACCGGGACAGCATAATGAAAAACTGTTTTTT,CASSSPGQHNEKLFF
-,TRBV5-4,TRBD1,TRBJ2-3,TGTGCCAGCAGCGGCGGGACAGGGAGGACAGATACGCAGTATTTT,CASSGGTGRTDTQYF
-,TRBV7-9,-,TRBJ2-5,TGTGCCAGCAGCTTAGGGGCCTTGACAGGCGGCGAGACCCAGTACTTC,CASSLGALTGGETQYF
few,TRBV2,TRBD2,TRBJ2-3,TGTGCCAGCAGACCGATAGGGCTAGCGGGCACAGATACGCAGTATTTT,CASRPIGLAGTDTQYF
few,TRBV7-3,-,TRBJ2-1,TGTGCCAGCAGCTTAGTCGGGGGGCAGGCCAATGAGCAGTTCTTC,CASSLVGGQANEQFF
-,TRBV5-1,-,TRBJ1-1,TGCGCCAGCAGCTCGGGTTTTTCTTTCACTGAAGCTTTCTTT,CASSSGFSFTEAFF
-,TRBV28,TRBD1,TRBJ1-1,TGTGCCAGCAGGTGGGCAGGGGACAGGAACACTGAAGCTTTCTTT,CASRWAGDRNTEAFF
-,TRBV7-3,TRBD2,TRBJ2-3,TGTGCCAGCAGCCTCAGGACGGGACTAGCGGGGTTACATACGCAGTATTTT,CASSLRTGLAGLHTQYF
-,TRBV5-4,-,TRBJ2-3,TGTGCCAGCAGCTTCGCCGGGGTAGCGGGCACAGATACGCAGTATTTT,CASSFAGVAGTDTQYF